This note documents a single T cell receptor (beta chain) sequence. In germline, CDR1 is SGHRS, CDR2 YFSETQ. This CDR3 is built from 16 residues. Trimming left V 4 bases short and J 4 bases short, with 17 bases between. Sample-barcoded 5' priming and a J-beta primer mix drove a second PCR of about 6 to 12 cycles. Each CDR3 protein gets one entry after TCRdb re-called the 5' RACE reads with MiXCR. Of roughly 560,000 distinct CDR3 sequences in the sample, about 25% are singletons; the top ten hold 8.7%. The data stem from a study of blood T cells in healthy people across ages. A further study also used this sample, focusing on T cells of mothers and their children.

The TCR comes from a boy aged 5-17 years in good health. Source material: blood. The chain recombines TRBV5-1 with TRBJ2-2, with D perhaps matching TRBD2 (5 bases). CDR3 DNA: TGCGCCAGCAGCGCGGGCCAAAACCCGGGCACCGGGGAGCTGTTTTTT. Translated, it gives CASSAGQNPGTGELFF.